This T cell receptor (beta chain) was sequenced in a study of T cell responses to AZD1222 COVID-19 vaccine (dated by TCRdb to the early 2020s). Concerning the study at large: Because spike-specific TCR depth and breadth did not differ between the two schedules, AZD1222 recipients who got a second dose at roughly 4 weeks were pooled with those who got a second dose at roughly 12 weeks. TCR sequencing covered more than 230 trial participants: 207 given two doses of AZD1222 and 26 given two doses of MenACWY control vaccine. Trial participants were enrolled by age into subgroups of 18-55, 56-69 and 70-plus years, and roughly 160, 29 and 62 TCR-sequenced participants, respectively, were included in these subgroups.

As to this clone: Its antigen is unknown. No base-level quality is on record; no much larger clone is a single base apart.

The cysteine opens and the phenylalanine closes a CDR3 of 13 amino acids. Only the CDR3 part of the read is kept: 39 bases, read in frame from the first base. V is reduced by 4 bases and J by 3 bases, leaving a spacing of 7 bases between them. The germline V gene specifies SGHVS as CDR1 and FQNEAQ as CDR2. This specimen's time point label, interpreted: baseline before first vaccination. The vaccinee samples were drawn from two UK trials, COV001 and COV002, one of which was a single-blind randomized controlled phase 2/3 trial testing AZD1222 (ChAdOx1 nCoV-19) in healthy adults. For TCRbeta chain sequencing, PBMC samples were collected from trial participants at day 0 and at day 28 after the second dose. Summary of the overall study and its limitations: In the small 56-69-year group, the increase in depth fell short of significance, most likely because of low power. After two AZD1222 doses, spike-specific TCR breadth and depth were significantly higher than at day 0 and than in MenACWY recipients. Most participants were white British and females outnumbered males, and the authors suggested that clonal diversity may have been underestimated. Epitopes outside the regions mutated in the B.1.351 and B.1.1.7 variants were reportedly recognized by nearly half of the unique spike-specific TCRs. The whole spike protein was spanned by vaccine-associated CD4 TCRs, and dominant responses were seen in regions 160-218 and 743-854. Conclusions about previously exposed vaccinees are limited, since just a handful of AZD1222 recipients were seropositive for SARS-CoV-2 at baseline. Because no day 14 peak-response samples were available, repertoires were characterized only after the peak T cell response.

The CDR3 regions of human TCRbeta chains were analyzed by immunosequencing. Turning to the authors' computational methods: TCRs in the repertoires were matched against a reference library of SARS-CoV-2-specific TCRs that had been generated with the MIRA antigen-specificity platform. Breadth was defined as the fraction of unique TCRs that were SARS-CoV-2-associated, and depth was defined as the fraction of total T cells that were SARS-CoV-2-associated. Using the MIRA data, each spike-specific TCR was assigned both to the spike region to which the TCR was reactive and to a CD4 or CD8 class. Log10-transformed breadth and depth values were compared by one-way ANOVA with Sidak's multiple comparisons tests. In its TCRdb copy, this immuneACCESS table keeps in-frame sequences only and misses some clones. Where compared with another copy, unresolved V genes explain less than half of these, and the others have no known cause. The D gene and trimming were derived from the DNA, and the V and J assignments and clone size from that table. This sample comprises approximately 120,000 clones, over 85% of them detected only once. The ten most abundant clones make up around 3.1% of the sample.

Sequences were derived from peripheral blood, sampled on day 0 of AZD1222 vaccination. This sequence uses TRBV7-8 and TRBJ1-3, with the D segment identity uncertain. The source is an adult in good health. The CDR3 region reads CASSSTHGNTIYF. The base sequence is TGTGCCAGCAGCTCAACCCATGGAAACACCATATATTTT.